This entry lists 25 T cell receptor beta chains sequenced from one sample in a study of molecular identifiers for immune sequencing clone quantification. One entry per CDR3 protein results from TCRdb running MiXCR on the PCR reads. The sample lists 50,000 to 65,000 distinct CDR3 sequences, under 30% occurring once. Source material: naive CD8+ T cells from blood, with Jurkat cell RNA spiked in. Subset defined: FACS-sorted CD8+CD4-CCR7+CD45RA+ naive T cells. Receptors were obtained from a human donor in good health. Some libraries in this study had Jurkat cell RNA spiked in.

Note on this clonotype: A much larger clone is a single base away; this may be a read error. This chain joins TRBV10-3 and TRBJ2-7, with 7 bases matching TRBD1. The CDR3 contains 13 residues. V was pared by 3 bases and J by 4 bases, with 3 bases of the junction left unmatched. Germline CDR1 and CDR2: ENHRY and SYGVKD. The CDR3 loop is CAISDRGRYEQYF. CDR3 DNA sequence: TGTGCCATCAGTGATAGGGGGCGGTACGAGCAGTACTTC.

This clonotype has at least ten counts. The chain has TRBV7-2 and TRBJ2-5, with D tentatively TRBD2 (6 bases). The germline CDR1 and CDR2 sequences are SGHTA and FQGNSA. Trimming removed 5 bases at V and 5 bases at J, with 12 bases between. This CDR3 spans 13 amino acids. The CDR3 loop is CASSPGVRETQYF. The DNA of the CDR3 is TGTGCCAGCAGCCCGGGAGTTAGGGAGACCCAGTACTTC.

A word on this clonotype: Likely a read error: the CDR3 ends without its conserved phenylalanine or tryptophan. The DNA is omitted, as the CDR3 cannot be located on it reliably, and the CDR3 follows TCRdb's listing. CDR3 protein: CASSSHNTEAFS. The chain couples TRBV5-6 to TRBJ1-1. From its first to its last residue, the CDR3 has 12 amino acids. The germline CDR1 and CDR2 sequences are SGHDT and YYEEEE.

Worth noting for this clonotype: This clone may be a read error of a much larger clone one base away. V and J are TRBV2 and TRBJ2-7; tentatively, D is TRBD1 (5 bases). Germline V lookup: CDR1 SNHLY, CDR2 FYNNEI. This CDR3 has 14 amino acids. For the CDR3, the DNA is TGTGCCAGCAGCGGCTTGGACACCTCCTACGAGCAGCACTTC. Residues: CASSGLDTSYEQHF.

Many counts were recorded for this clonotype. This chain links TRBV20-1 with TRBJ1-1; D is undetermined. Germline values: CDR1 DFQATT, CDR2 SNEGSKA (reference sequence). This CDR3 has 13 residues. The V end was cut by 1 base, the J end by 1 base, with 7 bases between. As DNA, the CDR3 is TGCAGTGCTAGAGGTGGGGAGAACACTGAAGCTTTCTTT. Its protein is CSARGGENTEAFF.

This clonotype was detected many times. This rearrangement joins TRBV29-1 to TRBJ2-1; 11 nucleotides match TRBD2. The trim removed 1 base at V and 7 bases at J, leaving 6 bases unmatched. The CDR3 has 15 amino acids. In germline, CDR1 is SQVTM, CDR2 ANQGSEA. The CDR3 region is CSVEGLAGFGNEQFF. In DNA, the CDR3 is TGCAGCGTTGAAGGACTAGCGGGATTTGGAAATGAGCAGTTCTTC.

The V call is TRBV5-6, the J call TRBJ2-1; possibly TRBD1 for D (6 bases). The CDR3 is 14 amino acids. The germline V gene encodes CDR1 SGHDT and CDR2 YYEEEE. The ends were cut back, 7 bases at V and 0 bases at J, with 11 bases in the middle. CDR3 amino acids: CASGDRNSYNEQFF. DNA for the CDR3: TGTGCCAGCGGAGACAGGAACTCCTACAATGAGCAGTTCTTC.

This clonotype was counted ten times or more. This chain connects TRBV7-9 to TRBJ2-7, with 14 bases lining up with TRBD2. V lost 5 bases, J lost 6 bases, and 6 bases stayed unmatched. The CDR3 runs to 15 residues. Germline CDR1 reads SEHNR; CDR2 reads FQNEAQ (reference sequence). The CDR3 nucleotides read TGTGCCAGCAGCCCGGGACTAGCGGGAGTTGGCGAGCAGTACTTC. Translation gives CASSPGLAGVGEQYF.

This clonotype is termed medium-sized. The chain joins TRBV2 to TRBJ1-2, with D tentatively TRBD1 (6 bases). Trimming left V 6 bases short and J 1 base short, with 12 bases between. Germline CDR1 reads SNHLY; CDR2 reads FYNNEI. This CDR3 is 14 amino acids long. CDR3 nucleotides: TGTGCCAGCAGCCGGGACACACGTAACTATGGCTACACCTTC. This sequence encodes CASSRDTRNYGYTF.

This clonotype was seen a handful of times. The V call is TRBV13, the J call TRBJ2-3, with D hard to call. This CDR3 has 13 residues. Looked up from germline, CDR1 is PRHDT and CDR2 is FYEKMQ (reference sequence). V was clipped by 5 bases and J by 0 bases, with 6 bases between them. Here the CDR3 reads CASSEASTDTQYF. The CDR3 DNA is TGTGCCAGCAGCGAAGCTAGCACAGATACGCAGTATTTT.

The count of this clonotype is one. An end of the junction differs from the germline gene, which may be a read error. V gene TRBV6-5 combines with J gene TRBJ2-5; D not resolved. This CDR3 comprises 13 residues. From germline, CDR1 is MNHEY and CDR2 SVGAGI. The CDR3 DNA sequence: TGTGCCAGCAGTTGCTCTCAGGAAGAGGCCCAGTACTTC. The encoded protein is CASSCSQEEAQYF.

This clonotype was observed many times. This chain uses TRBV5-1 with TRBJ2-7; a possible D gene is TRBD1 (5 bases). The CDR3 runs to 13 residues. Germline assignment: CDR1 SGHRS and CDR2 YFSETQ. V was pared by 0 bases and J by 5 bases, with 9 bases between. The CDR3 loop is CASSLASGNEQYF. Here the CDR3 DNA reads TGCGCCAGCAGCTTGGCTTCAGGGAACGAGCAGTACTTC.

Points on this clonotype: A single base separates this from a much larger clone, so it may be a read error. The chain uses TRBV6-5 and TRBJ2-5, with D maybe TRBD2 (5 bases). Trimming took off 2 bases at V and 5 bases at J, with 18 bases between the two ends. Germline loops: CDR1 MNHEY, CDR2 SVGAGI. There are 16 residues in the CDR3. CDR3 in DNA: TGTGCCAGCAGTTACGGTTTGTCTAACGGGATGGAGACCCAGTACTTC. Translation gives CASSYGLSNGMETQYF.

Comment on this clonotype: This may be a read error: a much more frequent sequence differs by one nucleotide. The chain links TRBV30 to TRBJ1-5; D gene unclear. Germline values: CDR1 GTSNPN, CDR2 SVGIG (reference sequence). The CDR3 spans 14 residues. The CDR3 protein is CAWSLGYSKQPQHF. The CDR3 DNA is TGTGCCTGGAGTTTGGGATATAGCAAACAGCCCCAGCATTTT.

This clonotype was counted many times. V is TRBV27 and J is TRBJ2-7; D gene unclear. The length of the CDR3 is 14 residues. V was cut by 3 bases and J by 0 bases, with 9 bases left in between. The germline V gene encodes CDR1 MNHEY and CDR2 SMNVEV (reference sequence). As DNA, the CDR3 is TGTGCCAGCAGTTTCACCGGTAGCTCCTACGAGCAGTACTTC. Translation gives CASSFTGSSYEQYF.

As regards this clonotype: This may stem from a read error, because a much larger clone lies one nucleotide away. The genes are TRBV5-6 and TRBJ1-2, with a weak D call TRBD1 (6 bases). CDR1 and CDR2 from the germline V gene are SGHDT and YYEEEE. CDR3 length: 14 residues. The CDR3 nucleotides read TGTGCCAGCAGCTTGCGGAGGGGGAGCTATGTCTACACCTTC. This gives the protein CASSLRRGSYVYTF. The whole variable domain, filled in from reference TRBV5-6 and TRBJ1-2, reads DAGVTQSPTHLIKTRGQQVTLRCSPKSGHDTVSWYQQALGQGPQFIFQYYEEEERQRGNFPDRFSGHQFPNYSSELNVNALLLGDSALYLCASSLRRGSYVYTFGSGTRLTVV.

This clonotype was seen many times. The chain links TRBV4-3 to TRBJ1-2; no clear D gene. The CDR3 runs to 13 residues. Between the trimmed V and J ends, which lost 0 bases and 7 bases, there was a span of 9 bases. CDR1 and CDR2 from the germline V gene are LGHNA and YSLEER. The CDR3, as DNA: TGCGCCAGCAGCCAAGATGTGACTTTTGGCTACACCTTC. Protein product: CASSQDVTFGYTF.

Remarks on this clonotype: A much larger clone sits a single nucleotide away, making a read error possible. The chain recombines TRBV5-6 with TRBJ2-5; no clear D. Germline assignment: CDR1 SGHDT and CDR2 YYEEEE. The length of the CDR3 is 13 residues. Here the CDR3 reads CASSLRPEETQHF. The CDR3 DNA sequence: TGTGCCAGCAGCTTGAGGCCAGAAGAGACCCAGCACTTC.

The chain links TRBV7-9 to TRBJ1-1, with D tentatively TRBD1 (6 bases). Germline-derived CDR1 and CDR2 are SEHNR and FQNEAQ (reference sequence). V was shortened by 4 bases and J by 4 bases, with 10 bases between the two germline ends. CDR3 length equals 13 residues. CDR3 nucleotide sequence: TGTGCCAGCAGCTCACCACAGGGCACTGAAGCTTTCTTT. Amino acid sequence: CASSSPQGTEAFF.

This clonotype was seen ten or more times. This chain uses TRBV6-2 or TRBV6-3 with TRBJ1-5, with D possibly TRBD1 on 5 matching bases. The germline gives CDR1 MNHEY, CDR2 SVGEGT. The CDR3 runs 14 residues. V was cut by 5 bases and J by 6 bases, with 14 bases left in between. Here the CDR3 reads CASSPLGPAQPQHF. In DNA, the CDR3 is TGTGCCAGCAGTCCCCTGGGGCCGGCTCAGCCCCAGCATTTT.

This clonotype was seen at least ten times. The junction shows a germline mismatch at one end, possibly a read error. The CDR3 bases are TGTGCCAGCACACTAGCGGGCACGGATACGCAGTATTTT. Translation: CASTLAGTDTQYF. This chain connects TRBV12-3 or TRBV12-4 to TRBJ2-3, with 9 nucleotides matching TRBD2. This CDR3 has 13 amino acids.

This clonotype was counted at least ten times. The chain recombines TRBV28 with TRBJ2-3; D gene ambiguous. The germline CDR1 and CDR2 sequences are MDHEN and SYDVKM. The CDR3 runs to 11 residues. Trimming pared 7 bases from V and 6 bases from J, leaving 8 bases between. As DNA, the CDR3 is TGTGCCAGCACCCGATTCGATACGCAGTATTTT. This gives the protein CASTRFDTQYF. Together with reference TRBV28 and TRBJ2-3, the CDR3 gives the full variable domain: DVKVTQSSRYLVKRTGEKVFLECVQDMDHENMFWYRQDPGLGLRLIYFSYDVKMKEKGDIPEGYSVSREKKERFSLILESASTNQTSMYLCASTRFDTQYFGPGTRLTVL.

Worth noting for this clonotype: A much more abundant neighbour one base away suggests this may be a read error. CDR3: CSARELAGRTDTPYF. The CDR3 coding sequence is TGCAGTGCTAGAGAACTAGCGGGGCGCACAGATACGCCGTATTTT. The V gene is TRBV20-1, the J gene TRBJ2-3; 10 bases match TRBD2. This CDR3 region has 15 residues. CDR1 is DFQATT and CDR2 is SNEGSKA in the germline V gene (reference sequence).

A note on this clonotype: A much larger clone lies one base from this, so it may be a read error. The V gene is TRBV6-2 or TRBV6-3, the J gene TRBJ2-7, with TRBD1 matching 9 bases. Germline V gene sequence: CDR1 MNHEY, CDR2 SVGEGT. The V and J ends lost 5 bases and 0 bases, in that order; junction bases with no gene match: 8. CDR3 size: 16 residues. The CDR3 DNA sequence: TGTGCCAGCAGTCAGCCGGGACAGGGCCTCTCCTACGAGCAGTACTTC. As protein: CASSQPGQGLSYEQYF.

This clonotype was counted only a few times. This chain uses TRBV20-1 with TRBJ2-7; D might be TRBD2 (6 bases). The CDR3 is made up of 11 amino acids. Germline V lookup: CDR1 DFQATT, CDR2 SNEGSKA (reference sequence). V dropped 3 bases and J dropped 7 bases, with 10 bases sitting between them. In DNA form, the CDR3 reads TGCAGTGCTAGGGTGGGAGGAGAGCAGTACTTC. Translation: CSARVGGEQYF.